These 30 T cell receptor beta chains were all obtained from the same sample, sequenced in a study of blood T cell repertoires in COVID-19. Libraries were prepared by immunoSEQ multiplex PCR; TCRdb keeps only in-frame clonotypes and omits some of them. The sample contains 53,000 or so clones, just under 85% of which appear only once. The sequenced material came from peripheral blood. All receptors come from a human donor in a cohort sampled during active COVID-19.

This clone was recorded only once. The CDR3 bases are TGTGCCAGCAGCCCCCGGACTATCCAAGATACGCAGTATTTT. Its protein product is CASSPRTIQDTQYF. The chain uses TRBV7-2 and TRBJ2-3, with D perhaps TRBD2 (6 bases). This CDR3 spans 14 amino acids. Germline V gene lookup returns CDR1 SGHTA and CDR2 FQGNSA. V lost 5 bases and J lost 5, with 14 bases in between. The complete variable domain, with remaining parts taken from reference TRBV7-2 and TRBJ2-3, reads GAGVSQSPSNKVTEKGKDVELRCDPISGHTALYWYRQSLGQGLEFLIYFQGNSAPDKSGLPSDRFSAERTGGSVSTLTIQRTQQEDSAVYLCASSPRTIQDTQYFGPGTRLTVL.

This chain joins TRBV7-9 and TRBJ2-2; 8 nucleotides line up with TRBD2. Looked up from germline, CDR1 is SEHNR and CDR2 is FQNEAQ (reference sequence). V lost 3 bases, J lost 6 bases, and 9 bases stayed unmatched. This CDR3 is built from 16 residues. In nucleotides, the CDR3 is TGTGCCAGCAGCTTTCGGGGGGGCCTGGAAGCCGGGGAGCTGTTTTTT. This encodes CASSFRGGLEAGELFF.

The chain uses TRBV28 and TRBJ2-5; 11 bases line up with TRBD2. Unmatched junction bases numbered 9, after V lost 5 bases and J lost 4 bases. The CDR3 sequence is 16 residues long. Germline loops: CDR1 MDHEN, CDR2 SYDVKM. This chain's CDR3 is CASSTYSGRAVETQYF. CDR3 DNA sequence: TGTGCCAGCAGTACCTATAGCGGGAGGGCCGTAGAGACCCAGTACTTC.

This clone occurred once. The rearrangement joins TRBV3-1 (or the pseudogene TRBV3-2) to TRBJ1-1, with TRBD1 identical over 7 bases. The germline V gene encodes CDR1 LGHDT and CDR2 YNNKEL (reference sequence). Unmatched junction bases numbered 4, after V lost 4 bases and J lost 5 bases. This CDR3 contains 13 residues. CDR3: CASSRGDSTEAFF. Written as DNA, the CDR3 is TGTGCCAGCAGCCGTGGGGACAGTACTGAAGCTTTCTTT.

The genes are TRBV3-1 (or the pseudogene TRBV3-2) and TRBJ1-3, with 7 bases aligning to TRBD1. This CDR3 region has 13 residues. The V gene's germline CDR1 is LGHDT and CDR2 YNNKEL (reference sequence). With 6 bases clipped from V and 2 bases from J, the junction kept 1 base outside the gene matches. As DNA, the CDR3 is TGTGCCAGCAGACAGGGGCCTGGAAACACCATATATTTT. Amino acids: CASRQGPGNTIYF.

The rearrangement joins TRBV7-2 to TRBJ2-5; TRBD2 matches at 11 bases. Germline CDR1 and CDR2: SGHTA and FQGNSA. Trimming removed 10 bases from V and 5 bases from J; junction bases left unmatched: 6. The CDR3 has 13 residues. The CDR3 nucleotides are TGTGCCACGGCTAGCGGGGGGACGGAGACCCAGTACTTC. The encoded protein is CATASGGTETQYF.

J is TRBJ2-1 and V is TRBV5-5; TRBD2 aligns across 10 bases. CDR3 length equals 15 residues. Per germline, CDR1 SGHKS and CDR2 YYEKEE (reference sequence). V shed 2 bases, J shed 7 bases, and the junction held 6 bases outside the gene matches. CDR3 DNA sequence: TGTGCCAGCAGCTTCGAGCGGGAGGGCCTAAATGAGCAGTTCTTC. Its protein is CASSFEREGLNEQFF.

This rearrangement joins TRBV5-1 to TRBJ1-2; possibly TRBD1 for D (5 bases). Germline CDR1 is SGHRS and CDR2 is YFSETQ. The CDR3 has 14 residues. The V and J ends lost 0 bases and 4 bases respectively, with 10 bases between them. The CDR3 region is CASSLGHGGYGYTF. The CDR3 DNA follows: TGCGCCAGCAGCTTGGGCCACGGGGGCTATGGCTACACCTTC.

V is TRBV5-1 and J is TRBJ2-1; D is unclear. V was shortened by 4 bases and J by 6 bases, with 17 bases between the two germline ends. Looked up from germline, CDR1 is SGHRS and CDR2 is YFSETQ. The CDR3 is 15 amino acids. The CDR3 here is CASSDPSERLNEQFF. The DNA for the CDR3 is TGCGCCAGCAGCGATCCCAGCGAACGGCTCAATGAGCAGTTCTTC.

The J gene is TRBJ2-4, the V gene TRBV9; 7 positions match TRBD1. The CDR3 is 13 residues long. With 3 bases clipped from V and 9 bases from J, the junction kept 6 bases outside the gene matches. Germline CDR1 and CDR2: SGDLS and YYNGEE. CDR3 in amino acids: CASSETGIGIQYF. In DNA form, the CDR3 reads TGTGCCAGCAGCGAGACAGGGATCGGCATTCAGTACTTC.

The gene calls are TRBV20-1 and TRBJ1-5; weak D call: TRBD1 (5 bases). V was pared by 3 bases and J by 1 base, with 16 bases between. This CDR3 has 16 residues. Germline CDR1 reads DFQATT; CDR2 reads SNEGSKA (reference sequence). In nucleotides, the CDR3 is TGCAGTGCTAGTTCTATGGGCAGGGAAAGCAATCAGCCCCAGCATTTT. This encodes CSASSMGRESNQPQHF.

For the CDR3, the DNA is TGTGCCAGCAGCCTGCACAGGGGAGTGAACACTGAAGCTTTCTTT. Protein: CASSLHRGVNTEAFF. The rearrangement joins TRBV7-2 to TRBJ1-1; 7 bases are shared with TRBD1. The CDR3 contains 15 residues. The V gene end was trimmed by 5 bases and the J gene end by 0 bases; junction bases not matched to a gene: 6. Germline CDR1 is SGHTA and CDR2 is FQGNSA.

CDR3 residues: CASSLEGARSPLHF. The CDR3 bases are TGTGCCAGCAGCCTAGAGGGAGCACGGTCACCCCTCCACTTT. The chain couples TRBV7-3 to TRBJ1-6; D is uncertain. Deletions cut 5 bases from V and 10 bases from J, with 15 bases between. The germline V gene has CDR1 SGHTA and CDR2 FQGTGA. The CDR3 has 14 residues.

This clone came up once. This rearrangement joins TRBV2 to TRBJ1-1; 8 bases line up with TRBD1. The length of the CDR3 is 14 residues. V gave up 8 bases and J gave up 3 bases; unmatched junction bases: 8. CDR1 is SNHLY and CDR2 is FYNNEI in the germline V gene. CDR3 DNA: TGTGCCAGCCGCTTAGGACAGGGTTACACTGAAGCTTTCTTT. This translates into CASRLGQGYTEAFF. Filled out from reference TRBV2 and TRBJ1-1, the complete variable domain reads EPEVTQTPSHQVTQMGQEVILRCVPISNHLYFYWYRQILGQKVEFLVSFYNNEISEKSEIFDDQFSVERPDGSNFTLKIRSTKLEDSAMYFCASRLGQGYTEAFFGQGTRLTVV.

As for this clone: The junction departs from germline at one end; a sequencing error may be responsible. The DNA for the CDR3 is TGTGCTAGCAGCCTCGGGACTAGCGTGCCGGGGACCCAGTACTTC. This translates into CASSLGTSVPGTQYF. The chain combines TRBV7-7 with TRBJ2-5; 10 bases fit TRBD2. The length of the CDR3 is 15 residues. Germline V CDR1 and CDR2: SSHAT, FNYEAQ (reference sequence).

The chain links TRBV7-9 to TRBJ1-4; D gene uncertain. V was clipped by 3 bases and J by 3 bases, with 8 bases between them. CDR1 and CDR2 from the germline V gene are SEHNR and FQNEAQ (reference sequence). The CDR3 runs 14 residues. The CDR3 spells CASSLGRSNEKLFF. The CDR3 region has the DNA TGTGCCAGCAGCTTGGGCAGATCTAATGAAAAACTGTTTTTT.

V is TRBV7-2 and J is TRBJ1-2; 7 nucleotides align to TRBD1. This CDR3 contains 16 residues. V trimming: 4 bases; J trimming: 1 base; junction bases outside the gene matches: 9. CDR1 and CDR2 from the germline V gene are SGHTA and FQGNSA. As DNA, the CDR3 is TGTGCCAGCAGCTCAGCCGACAGGGACGGTAACTATGGCTACACCTTC. Its protein is CASSSADRDGNYGYTF.

This chain connects TRBV18 to TRBJ2-1; tentative D call: TRBD2 (7 bases). V was shortened by 0 bases and J by 8 bases, with 14 bases between the two germline ends. There are 15 residues in the CDR3. CDR1 is KGHSH, CDR2 LQKENI, per germline. The CDR3 bases are TGTGCCAGCTCACCACCGTGGGGGGGGGCCGATGAGCAGTTCTTC. Translation gives CASSPPWGGADEQFF.

V usage is TRBV4-1 and J usage is TRBJ2-7; the D gene is possibly TRBD1 (5 bases). Per germline, CDR1 MGHRA and CDR2 YSYEKL. The CDR3 covers 16 residues. The ends were cut back, 3 bases at V and 4 bases at J, with 19 bases in the middle. CDR3: CASSHPAGNVPYEQYF. The CDR3 nucleotides read TGCGCCAGCAGCCACCCGGCAGGGAATGTACCATACGAGCAGTACTTC.

This clone occurred once. V and J are TRBV5-5 and TRBJ2-1; D is ambiguous. V was clipped by 1 base and J by 9 bases, with 11 bases between them. This CDR3 has 13 amino acids. From germline, CDR1 is SGHKS and CDR2 YYEKEE (reference sequence). CDR3 in DNA: TGTGCCAGCAGCTTGTCGTTGAGTTCTGAGCAGTTCTTC. Protein: CASSLSLSSEQFF.

The count of this clone is one. This chain uses TRBV5-1 with TRBJ1-4; 12 nucleotides match TRBD1. With V trimmed by 4 bases and J by 8 bases, 9 bases remained unmatched. CDR1 is SGHRS and CDR2 is YFSETQ in the germline V gene. This CDR3 comprises 16 residues. The CDR3 sequence: CASSVGPGQGAEKLFF. In DNA form, the CDR3 reads TGCGCCAGCAGCGTGGGACCGGGACAGGGGGCCGAAAAACTGTTTTTT.

This chain joins TRBV19 and TRBJ2-3; D perhaps matches TRBD1 (5 bases). The CDR3 has 15 amino acids. The V gene's germline CDR1 is LNHDA and CDR2 SQIVND (reference sequence). V was cut by 4 bases and J by 1 base, with 12 bases left in between. The chain's CDR3 is CASSRGRQGTDTQYF. CDR3 sequence (DNA): TGTGCCAGTAGTAGGGGCAGACAAGGCACAGATACGCAGTATTTT.

There are a few counts of this clone. This chain links TRBV7-2 with TRBJ1-6; D may be TRBD1 (5 bases). Trimming took 3 bases from V and 5 from J, leaving 8 bases between them. The CDR3 extends over 14 amino acids. The germline gives CDR1 SGHTA, CDR2 FQGNSA. CDR3 in DNA: TGTGCCAGCAGCTTGGGGGGGAATAATTCACCCCTCCACTTT. Translated: CASSLGGNNSPLHF. Filled out from reference TRBV7-2 and TRBJ1-6, the complete variable domain reads GAGVSQSPSNKVTEKGKDVELRCDPISGHTALYWYRQSLGQGLEFLIYFQGNSAPDKSGLPSDRFSAERTGGSVSTLTIQRTQQEDSAVYLCASSLGGNNSPLHFGNGTRLTVT.

As for this clone: One junction end disagrees with the germline gene, perhaps due to a read error. In DNA form, the CDR3 reads TGTGCCAGCTCCCCACCGAGCGACGAGGTTACGCAGTATTTT. Protein product: CASSPPSDEVTQYF. J is TRBJ2-3 and V is TRBV18, with D unresolved. CDR3 length: 14 amino acids. The germline V gene encodes CDR1 KGHSH and CDR2 LQKENI.

V and J are TRBV6-5 and TRBJ1-2, with TRBD1 as a possible D gene (5 bases). CDR1 is MNHEY and CDR2 is SVGAGI in the germline V gene. The CDR3 runs to 16 residues. The V and J ends lost 0 bases and 6 bases respectively, with 17 bases between them. The CDR3 region is CASSYSNRGSMHGYTF. The CDR3, as DNA: TGTGCCAGCAGTTACTCGAATCGGGGGAGTATGCATGGCTACACCTTC.

This clone was found a few times. This chain uses TRBV29-1 with TRBJ1-6; D possibly corresponds to TRBD1 (5 bases). This CDR3 comprises 16 residues. V dropped 6 bases and J dropped 5 bases, with 20 bases sitting between them. The germline V gene has CDR1 SQVTM and CDR2 ANQGSEA. The CDR3 DNA follows: TGCAGCGTCCACTTGGGGGGGGTAACCCATAATTCACCCCTCCACTTT. Translation gives CSVHLGGVTHNSPLHF.

The chain is built from TRBV7-9 and TRBJ1-1; TRBD1 aligns across 7 bases. V lost 7 bases, J lost 2 bases, and 4 bases stayed unmatched. CDR1 and CDR2 (germline): SEHNR, FQNEAQ (reference sequence). The CDR3 sequence is 13 residues long. The CDR3 loop reads CASKWDSNTEAFF. CDR3 in DNA: TGTGCCAGCAAATGGGACAGCAACACTGAAGCTTTCTTT.

The V gene is TRBV7-2, the J gene TRBJ2-5, with D perhaps matching TRBD2 (7 bases). Germline CDR1 and CDR2: SGHTA and FQGNSA. The V gene lost 5 bases and the J gene lost 3 bases, with 16 bases spanning the gap. The CDR3 runs 15 residues. DNA for the CDR3: TGTGCCAGCAGCCCGTCCCGGGGGGCCAAAGAGACCCAGTACTTC. Protein product: CASSPSRGAKETQYF. The full variable domain, its missing parts supplied by reference TRBV7-2 and TRBJ2-5, is GAGVSQSPSNKVTEKGKDVELRCDPISGHTALYWYRQSLGQGLEFLIYFQGNSAPDKSGLPSDRFSAERTGGSVSTLTIQRTQQEDSAVYLCASSPSRGAKETQYFGPGTRLLVL.

The chain uses TRBV3-1 (or the pseudogene TRBV3-2) and TRBJ2-3, with 11 nucleotides matching TRBD2. With 3 bases clipped from V and 4 bases from J, the junction kept 15 bases outside the gene matches. The CDR3 is 19 residues long. Germline V lookup: CDR1 LGHDT, CDR2 YNNKEL (reference sequence). The CDR3 DNA is TGTGCCAGCAGCCACACATTAGCGGGGGGGAGCGGCCCCCCAGATACGCAGTATTTT. This translates into CASSHTLAGGSGPPDTQYF.

The chain uses TRBV4-2 and TRBJ1-1, with a weak D call TRBD1 (5 bases). Germline assignment: CDR1 LGHNA and CDR2 YNFKEQ. CDR3 size: 13 residues. Trimming removed 0 bases at V and 8 bases at J, with 10 bases between. The CDR3 spells CASSQDLGREAFF. CDR3 in DNA: TGTGCCAGCAGCCAAGATCTGGGGCGGGAAGCTTTCTTT.